This TCR beta chain was retrieved from a study of cytomegalovirus exposure and HLA in healthy donors (dated by TCRdb to about 2017). Context from the whole study: A later analysis indicated that the roughly 120 validation repertoires were generated on the platform also employed for the approximately 700 repertoires of the first cohort. The study aimed to test whether signatures of past pathogen exposure could be identified by cataloging public T cell receptors. In addition to the first cohort of roughly 670 subjects, a separate validation cohort of approximately 120 different subjects was used. To predict cytomegalovirus infection status, the study brought together high-throughput TCR immunosequencing, statistical association of individual TCRs with disease status, and machine learning. Findings and caveats that apply to the study as a whole: The validation cohort had no HLA typing available for a later analysis, so co-occurrence within that cohort was assessed over all 130 or so repertoires. Of the cluster scores, 90% to 95% were above 0 in a later analysis, which found that TCRs clustered in the first cohort also tended to co-occur in the 130 or so validation repertoires. According to the authors, the approach could potentially be generalized to other disease states and immunological phenotypes. Most TCR sequences were observed very rarely across donors, whereas some public TCRs were present in many individuals. The classifier was reported to diagnose cytomegalovirus status with high specificity and sensitivity in both the original and validation cohorts. A total of 164 TCR beta chains were listed by the study as associated with cytomegalovirus. In vitro tests confirmed that a few of the cytomegalovirus-associated TCR beta chains recognize cytomegalovirus antigens.

To note about this clone: This receptor's antigen is unknown. Base quality data are lacking; no much larger clone is found one base away.

Library construction relied on the immunoSEQ multiplex PCR assay. As for the original processing: A statistical classification framework was developed to diagnose cytomegalovirus status using the catalog of TCR beta chain sequences. The immuneACCESS repertoire file appears here via TCRdb, limited to in-frame rearrangements. These files lack a portion of the clones; in checked studies, under half of the deficit traces to unresolved V genes, and the cause of the others is not known. V, J and clone size are those of that table, while D and trimming were read from the DNA. The sample table lists about 280,000 clones, roughly 90% of them with a count of one. The ten largest clones capture 0.92% of the sample. The donors were included in the validation cohort of 130 or so subjects, a group kept apart from the roughly 670-subject first cohort. Sequencing was done on a sample of PBMCs. The receptor's source is a young woman in good health and CMV-seronegative.

The CDR3 protein sequence reads: CASSETGSSGNTIYF. The DNA reads TGTGCCAGCAGCGAAACAGGGAGCTCTGGAAACACCATATATTTT. Rearrangement joined TRBV9 to TRBJ1-3, with TRBD1 as a weak D call on 6 bases. Measured from the cysteine to the phenylalanine, the CDR3 is 15 residues long. Only the CDR3 portion is preserved as DNA: 45 bases, with reading frame beginning at the first base. CDR1 and CDR2 are drawn from the germline V gene: SGDLS, YYNGEE. At the junction V is shortened by 3 bases and J by 0 bases, with 10 bases in between.